The entry below gives a single T cell receptor beta chain sequence along with its context. The record originates from a study of control samples from healthy donors and cancer patients. The J segment lost 6 bases and the V segment lost 6 bases, leaving 6 bases of the junction unmatched. Germline V gene sequence: CDR1 SEHNR, CDR2 FQNEAQ (reference sequence). The CDR3 is 15 residues long. Clones were sequenced by immunoSEQ multiplex PCR, and TCRdb holds only the in-frame ones, with some missing. Of 150,000 to 200,000 clones in the sample, around 90% are singletons; the top ten hold around 5%. The TCR was taken from a woman aged 25-40 years in good health. The sample was blood. The chain joins TRBV7-9 to TRBJ2-1; 12 nucleotides line up with TRBD2. The CDR3 loop is CASRLAGGPLNEQFF. The CDR3 DNA follows: TGTGCCAGCAGGCTAGCGGGAGGGCCTCTCAATGAGCAGTTCTTC. Together with reference TRBV7-9 and TRBJ2-1, the CDR3 gives the full variable domain: DTGVSQNPRHKITKRGQNVTFRCDPISEHNRLYWYRQTLGQGPEFLTYFQNEAQLEKSRLLSDRFSAERPKGSFSTLEIQRTEQGDSAMYLCASRLAGGPLNEQFFGPGTRLTVL.